This TCR beta chain was captured by sequencing in a study of tumor-infiltrating lymphocytes in primary liver carcinoma (dated by TCRdb to about 2017). Some background on the complete study: The five patients, three men and two women aged 30 to 69 years, had hepatocellular carcinoma (four) or combined HCC and intrahepatic cholangiocarcinoma (one). The tumors of the five patients were staged as T1-T3 N0M0, with maximum diameters ranging from about 4 to 10 cm. Samples yielded roughly 3.65 to 7.5 million productive TCRbeta reads; read depth did not differ significantly between tissue types. TCRbeta repertoire sequencing covered 35 or so specimens from 5 patients: about 25 tumor regions, 5 adjacent noncancerous liver tissues and 5 peripheral blood samples. The study combined TCRbeta repertoire sequencing, expression microarrays and whole-exome sequencing across five regions of each liver tumor, with adjacent normal tissue and blood. Agilent mRNA microarray profiling was performed on the 20 to 25 tumor region samples to relate TCRbeta repertoire diversity to the local molecular phenotype. Reproducibility between technical replicate repertoires was high, with correlation coefficients above 0.95 and mean shared-clone rates approximately 0.91.

Total RNA and DNA were co-extracted from around 18-30 mg of bulk tissue with the AllPrep DNA/RNA mini kit, without cell sorting. Between November 2015 and March 2016, several patients in China with histopathologically diagnosed primary liver carcinoma had their tumors surgically resected. At the time of sampling, the patients were treatment-naive and had chronic HBV infection. Five spatially separated regions were sampled per tumor: superior, inferior, left-lateral and right-lateral poles, plus the tumor centre. Histology showed that every tumor sample contained more than 85% viable tumor cells. Fresh tumor and adjacent tissue pieces were bisected; one half was stored in RNAlater at -80°C, the other sent for histology. Concerning this clonotype itself: There is no known antigen for this receptor. The junction differs from germline at one of its ends, possibly a read error.

TCRbeta-specific cDNA was reverse-transcribed from 500 ng total RNA using a constant-region primer and ProtoScript II reverse transcriptase. TCRbeta libraries were built with three nested multiplex PCR rounds, a slightly modified ARM-PCR procedure. Each of the first two PCR rounds ran for approximately 9 cycles using multiplex TRBV1-TRBV30 forward primers together with a Cbeta reverse primer. A final 25-cycle PCR with Deep VentR polymerase added sample barcodes and Illumina adapters. Amplicons of 200-500 bp were gel-purified with a QIAquick gel extraction kit before sequencing. An Illumina HiSeq 2500 was used to sequence the TCRbeta amplicons, generating 250-bp paired-end reads. The paper's processing steps were these. Trimmomatic v0.33 was used to quality-trim the reads, and FLASH v1.2.11 was used to merge paired reads so that full CDR3 sequences could be recovered. V, D and J germline segments were assigned to the rearranged TCRbeta sequences using MiGEC v1.2.1b. Clonotype statistics and Shannon-Wiener diversity indices were calculated with VDJtools v1.0.0. Except for diversity analysis, only each sample's 250 most abundant clonotypes were used in subsequent analyses to reduce sampling bias. Through fastp at Q25 and MiXCR, TCRdb rebuilt clones from the public reads, retaining in-frame beta chains. Each record represents a unique CDR3 protein, reported with the most common genes and DNA among its rows. TCRdb assigned the V and J calls; the authors' analysis was not used. The sample table shows approximately 190,000 distinct CDR3 sequences, and 70% to 90% are seen once. The ten largest account for roughly 18% of the sample.

The germline V gene provides CDR1 SGHAT and CDR2 FQNNGV. The CDR3 sequence holds 17 residues, the cysteine and phenylalanine included. The sequence is cut down to CDR3 DNA, 51 bases in frame from base 1. Overall study outcomes, separate from this receptor: Only about 8-25% of top clones were present in all five regions of a tumor, suggesting spatial heterogeneity of tumor-infiltrating T cells. A significantly larger repertoire fraction was made up by the top 250 clones in tumors than in blood (p = 0.039). Pairs of tumor regions showed greater repertoire overlap (mean roughly 35%) than tumor-adjacent pairs (roughly 17%) or tumor-blood pairs (about 15%), which is consistent with antigen-driven expansion. Only a few patients were included in the study, and the authors note that the findings should be validated in a larger study. Because the samples were bulk and unsorted, CD4+ and CD8+ T cell repertoires could not be compared. Because only the TCR beta chain was sequenced and unpaired alpha chains were not captured, true repertoire diversity is likely underestimated.

The clonotype comes from a man aged 40-50 years with primary liver carcinoma and hepatitis B virus infection. The sequence links TRBV11-2 to TRBJ1-5; possibly the D gene is TRBD1, per 5 matching bases. Sequenced sample: tumor tissue from primary liver carcinoma. Here the CDR3 is given as CASSLVGVKGSIQPQRF. The sequence in DNA is TGTGCCAGTAGCTTAGTAGGGGTAAAAGGGAGCATTCAGCCCCAGCGTTTT.